A selection of T cell receptor beta chains follows, all from one sample in a study of vaccination and CD4 T cells after COVID-19. TCRdb re-called the PCR reads with MiXCR, one entry per CDR3 protein. This sample carries 3,000 to 4,000 distinct CDR3 sequences, 45% to 50% of them seen once, and the ten largest clones take 18%. The antigens for these receptors are not known. What was sequenced was CD4+ T cells from blood, cultured in vitro. The source of these receptors is a human donor who had recovered from COVID-19. CDR3s include the opening cysteine and the closing phenylalanine or tryptophan. Each record gives: D gene, V gene, CDR3 protein. D genes are given only for firm matches.

NA	TRBV5-1	CASSNEGGGTEAFF
NA	TRBV28	CASSLGSYGYTF
NA	TRBV27	CASSSSYEQYF
NA	TRBV19	CASSEGLGSPLRF
TRBD1	TRBV20-1	CSATGQGPNEQFF
NA	TRBV11-2	CASSETLGGEQFF
NA	TRBV25-1	CASSVGGEAFF
NA	TRBV7-7	CASSLGGQETQYF
NA	TRBV19	CASSSRGGGNSPLHF
NA	TRBV20-1	CSAREGSLRAFF
TRBD1	TRBV12-3/TRBV12-4	CASSPGQGGDGYTF
TRBD2	TRBV11-2	CASSLTSGRSGELFF
TRBD2	TRBV12-3/TRBV12-4	CASSFASGSDTDTQYF
TRBD1	TRBV20-1	CSARKSATGSNYEQYF
TRBD1	TRBV6-1	CASREDRGLGEQYF
TRBD1	TRBV20-1	CSARGQGNYGYTF
NA	TRBV12-3/TRBV12-4	CASSRSTGSAGNTIYF
TRBD1	TRBV29-1	CSAKTGGGGGETQYF
NA	TRBV11-3	CASSLELYTGPYNEQFF
NA	TRBV20-1	CSAGQSDPEAFF
TRBD2	TRBV7-3	CASSKGLERTDEQFF
TRBD1	TRBV20-1	CSARVDRATELGAFF
TRBD1	TRBV14	CASSPLQGPSNYGYTF
TRBD1	TRBV6-1	CASGKQGMLYGYTF
NA	TRBV7-2	CASSYEVRTSYEQYF
NA	TRBV20-1	CSARRDSQNYGYTF
NA	TRBV7-2	CASSLRGASGNTIYF
TRBD1	TRBV2	CASGTGDFTYEQYF
TRBD1	TRBV19	CASSPWTGGSYEQYF
NA	TRBV20-1	CSAKSWGFAYEQYF
NA	TRBV2	CASRVHDLNEKLFF
TRBD1	TRBV20-1	CSANTGTGQPNTEAFF
TRBD2	TRBV5-1	CASRLGGTTSGGQETQYF
NA	TRBV28	CASNTVFALRDTDTQYF
NA	TRBV28	CASTTDSFYGYTF
NA	TRBV19	CASSPGRIPYGYTF
NA	TRBV24-1	CATSAGVRQPQHF
NA	TRBV6-5	CASSYRARDGYTF
TRBD2	TRBV20-1	CSARDPLRLAEAYEQYF
NA	TRBV30	CAWTGGDYGYTF
TRBD1	TRBV6-1	CASRTGGGNQPQHF
NA	TRBV11-2	CASSLGGTEQFF
NA	TRBV15	CATSPRWGDYEQYF
NA	TRBV7-3	CASSPRHGVETQYF
TRBD1	TRBV15	CATSRDVGQGTGELFF
TRBD1	TRBV25-1	CASGTDLETQYF
NA	TRBV28	CASSPTGLGRARPGQPQHF
NA	TRBV12-3/TRBV12-4	CASSWGQVGTEAFF
NA	TRBV3-1	CASSQDLRNQPQHF
NA	TRBV11-2	CASSPQGGTREQYF
NA	TRBV28	CASRALRGASQPQHF
NA	TRBV7-3	CASSPNSGNTIYF
NA	TRBV6-5	CASSYAQDGSPLHF
TRBD1	TRBV27	CASSLGRGPTYEQYF
NA	TRBV24-1	CATNQGKHEQYF
NA	TRBV7-3	CASSPQPGEQFF
NA	TRBV5-5	CASSLQGRTYEQYF
TRBD1	TRBV6-1	CASSEGDRGIDEQFF